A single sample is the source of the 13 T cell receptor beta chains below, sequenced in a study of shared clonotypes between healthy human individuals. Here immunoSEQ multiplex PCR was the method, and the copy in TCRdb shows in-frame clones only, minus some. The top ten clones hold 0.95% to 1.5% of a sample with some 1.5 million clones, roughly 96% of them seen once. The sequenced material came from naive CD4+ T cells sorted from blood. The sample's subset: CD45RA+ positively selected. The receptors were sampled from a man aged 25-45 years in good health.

CDR3 protein: CASSQGLPGRTDTQYF. The CDR3 DNA is TGTGCCAGCAGTCAGGGACTTCCCGGACGCACAGATACGCAGTATTTT. V is TRBV28 and J is TRBJ2-3, with D possibly TRBD2 on 6 matching bases. In germline, CDR1 is MDHEN, CDR2 SYDVKM. V was pared by 5 bases and J by 1 base, with 16 bases between. The CDR3 length is 16 residues.

DNA for the CDR3: TGTGCCAGCAGGCGAAAGGACAGTCCCACTGAAGCTTTCTTT. Amino acid sequence: CASRRKDSPTEAFF. V and J are TRBV14 and TRBJ1-1; tentative D call: TRBD1 (6 bases). The CDR3 length is 14 residues. Trimming removed 6 bases at V and 4 bases at J, with 15 bases between. Germline V gene data show CDR1 as SGHDN and CDR2 as FVKESK.

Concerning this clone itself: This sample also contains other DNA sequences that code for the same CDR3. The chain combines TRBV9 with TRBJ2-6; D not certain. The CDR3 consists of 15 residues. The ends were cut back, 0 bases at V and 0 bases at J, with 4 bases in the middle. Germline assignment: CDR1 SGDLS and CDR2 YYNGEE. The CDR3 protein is CASSVVGSGANVLTF. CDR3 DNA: TGTGCCAGCAGCGTAGTTGGCTCTGGGGCCAACGTCCTGACTTTC.

The CDR3 region is CASSWGAESGLFF. The CDR3 nucleotides read TGCGCCAGCAGCTGGGGGGCAGAGAGTGGACTGTTTTTT. V is TRBV5-1 and J is TRBJ1-4; D possibly corresponds to TRBD1 (6 bases). The V gene's germline CDR1 is SGHRS and CDR2 YFSETQ. The CDR3 loop spans 13 amino acids. V lost 3 bases and J 13 bases, leaving 16 bases between the germline ends.

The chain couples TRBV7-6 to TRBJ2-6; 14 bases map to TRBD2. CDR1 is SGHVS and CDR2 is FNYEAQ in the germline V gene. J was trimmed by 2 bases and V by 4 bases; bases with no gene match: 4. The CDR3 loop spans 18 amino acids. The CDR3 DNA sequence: TGTGCCAGCAGCTCCCGACTAGCGGGAGGGACTGGGGCCAACGTCCTGACTTTC. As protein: CASSSRLAGGTGANVLTF. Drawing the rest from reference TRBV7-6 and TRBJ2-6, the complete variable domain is GAGVSQSPRYKVTKRGQDVALRCDPISGHVSLYWYRQALGQGPEFLTYFNYEAQQDKSGLPNDRFSAERPEGSISTLTIQRTEQRDSAMYRCASSSRLAGGTGANVLTFGAGSRLTVL.

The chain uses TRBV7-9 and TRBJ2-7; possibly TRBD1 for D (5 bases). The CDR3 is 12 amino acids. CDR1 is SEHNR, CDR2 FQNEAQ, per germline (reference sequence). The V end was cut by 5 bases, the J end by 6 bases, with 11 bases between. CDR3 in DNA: TGTGCCAGCAGCACAGACAGCCTCGAGCAGTACTTC. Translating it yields CASSTDSLEQYF.

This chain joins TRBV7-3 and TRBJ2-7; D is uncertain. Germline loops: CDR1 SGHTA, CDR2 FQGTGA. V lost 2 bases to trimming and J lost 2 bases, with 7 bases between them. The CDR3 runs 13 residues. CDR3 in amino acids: CASSLGIAYEQYF. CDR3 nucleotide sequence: TGTGCCAGCAGCTTAGGGATAGCCTACGAGCAGTACTTC.

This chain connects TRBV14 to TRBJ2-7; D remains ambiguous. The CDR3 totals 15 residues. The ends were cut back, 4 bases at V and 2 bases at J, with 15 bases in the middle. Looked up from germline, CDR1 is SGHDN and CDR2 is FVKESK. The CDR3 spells CASSRKNTRTYEQYF. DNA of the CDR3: TGTGCCAGCAGCCGCAAGAATACGCGGACCTACGAGCAGTACTTC.

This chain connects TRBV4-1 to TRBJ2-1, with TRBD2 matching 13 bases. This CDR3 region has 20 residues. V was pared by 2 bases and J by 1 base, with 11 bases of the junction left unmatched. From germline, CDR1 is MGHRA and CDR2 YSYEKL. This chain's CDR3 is CASSQLGLAGAQSSYNEQFF. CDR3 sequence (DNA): TGCGCCAGCAGCCAATTAGGACTAGCGGGGGCCCAAAGTTCCTACAATGAGCAGTTCTTC.

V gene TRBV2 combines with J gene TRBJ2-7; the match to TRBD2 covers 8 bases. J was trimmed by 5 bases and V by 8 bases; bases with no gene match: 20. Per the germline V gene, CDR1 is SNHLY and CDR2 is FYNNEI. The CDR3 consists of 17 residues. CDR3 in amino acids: CASRYAKVAGNMDEQYF. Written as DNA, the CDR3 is TGTGCCAGCCGGTACGCGAAGGTAGCGGGGAACATGGACGAGCAGTACTTC.

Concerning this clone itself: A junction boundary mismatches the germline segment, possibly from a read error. In nucleotides, the CDR3 is TGTGCCAGCAGCTCGGACAGTTTCTCCCACAATGAGCAGTTCTTC. Its protein product is CASSSDSFSHNEQFF. The chain couples TRBV11-3 to TRBJ2-1, with TRBD1 as a possible D gene (6 bases). This CDR3 is 15 amino acids long. CDR1 is SGHNT, CDR2 YENEEA, per germline.

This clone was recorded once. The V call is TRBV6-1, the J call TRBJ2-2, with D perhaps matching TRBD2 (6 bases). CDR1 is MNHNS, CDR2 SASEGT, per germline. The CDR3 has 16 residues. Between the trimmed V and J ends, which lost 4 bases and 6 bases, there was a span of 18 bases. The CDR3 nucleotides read TGTGCCAGCAGTGCCATCGGGGGTTTATTTGCCGGGGAGCTGTTTTTT. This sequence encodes CASSAIGGLFAGELFF.

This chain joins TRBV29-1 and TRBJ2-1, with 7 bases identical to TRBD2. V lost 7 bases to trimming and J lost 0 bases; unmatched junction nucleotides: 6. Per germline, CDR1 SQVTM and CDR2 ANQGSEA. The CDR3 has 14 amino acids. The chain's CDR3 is CSEDGGSSYNEQFF. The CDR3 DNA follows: TGCAGCGAGGACGGCGGGAGCTCCTACAATGAGCAGTTCTTC.